This passage covers 4 T cell receptor beta chains from one sample sequenced in a study of blood T cell repertoires in COVID-19. Clones were read by immunoSEQ multiplex PCR, and TCRdb kept only the in-frame ones, dropping some. The table lists hundreds of thousands of clones, about nine tenths of them singletons. The sequenced sample consisted of peripheral blood. The receptors here all came from an older woman with COVID-19, enrolled during active disease.

The rearrangement joins TRBV7-6 to TRBJ1-1; 8 bases fit TRBD1. Trimming removed 2 bases from V and 4 bases from J; junction bases left unmatched: 6. CDR3 size: 15 residues. Germline V CDR1 and CDR2: SGHVS, FNYEAQ. This CDR3 reads CASSLQGAPGTEAFF. The DNA for the CDR3 is TGTGCCAGCAGCTTACAGGGGGCGCCGGGCACTGAAGCTTTCTTT.

This chain joins TRBV3-1 (or the pseudogene TRBV3-2) and TRBJ1-1; the D is unclear. The germline V gene encodes CDR1 LGHDT and CDR2 YNNKEL (reference sequence). CDR3 length equals 15 residues. Deletions cut 4 bases from V and 1 base from J, with 13 bases between. The CDR3, as DNA: TGTGCCAGCAGCCCCCCGGGAGGCTGGAACACTGAAGCTTTCTTT. Its protein is CASSPPGGWNTEAFF.

The V call is TRBV14, the J call TRBJ1-4, with 9 bases lining up with TRBD1. The trim removed 4 bases at V and 14 bases at J, leaving 2 bases unmatched. Germline lookup yields CDR1 SGHDN and CDR2 FVKESK. The CDR3 covers 11 residues. The CDR3 loop is CASSRDRALFF. CDR3 DNA sequence: TGTGCCAGCAGCCGGGACAGGGCCCTGTTTTTT.

The CDR3 DNA sequence: TGTGCCAGCAGTTACCAGGCTCCCCTGACGACCCAGTACTTC. It translates to CASSYQAPLTTQYF. The chain uses TRBV6-2 or TRBV6-3 and TRBJ2-5, with D unresolved. Germline-derived CDR1 and CDR2 are MNHEY and SVGEGT. Trimming took off 2 bases at V and 7 bases at J, with 14 bases between the two ends. The CDR3 runs 14 residues.